This TCR beta chain was captured by sequencing in a study of long-term antiretroviral therapy in people with HIV. Study overall: The 2015 recommendation for immediate ART came about a decade after the earliest samples.

Only United States sites treated participants with HIV. Germline V lookup: CDR1 SGDLS, CDR2 YYNGEE. V gave up 1 base and J gave up 3 bases; unmatched junction bases: 5. CDR3 length: 15 residues. It was version v3.0 of the immunoSEQ assay that was run at survey level. TCRdb's copy holds only in-frame clones and misses some; the assay was immunoSEQ multiplex PCR. This sample has tens of thousands of clones; about 88% occur once, and the top ten carry 2.5% to 3.5%. The TCR comes from a young woman with HIV. The V and J genes are TRBV9 and TRBJ1-1, with 8 positions matching TRBD1. Source: unsorted PBMCs, taken 0.8 years after starting antiretroviral therapy. The CDR3 reads CASSVIGTGHTEAFF. The CDR3 DNA follows: TGTGCCAGCAGCGTAATCGGGACAGGTCACACTGAAGCTTTCTTT.